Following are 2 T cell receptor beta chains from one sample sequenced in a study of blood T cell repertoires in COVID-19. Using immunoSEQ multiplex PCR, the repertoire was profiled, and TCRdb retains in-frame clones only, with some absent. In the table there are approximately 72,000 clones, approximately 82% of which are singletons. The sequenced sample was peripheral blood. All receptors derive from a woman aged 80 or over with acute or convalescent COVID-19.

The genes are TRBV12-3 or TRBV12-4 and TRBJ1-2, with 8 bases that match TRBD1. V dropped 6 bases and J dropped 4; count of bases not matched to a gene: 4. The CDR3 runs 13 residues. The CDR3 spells CASSADRGYGYTF. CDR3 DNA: TGTGCCAGCAGCGCTGACAGGGGCTATGGCTACACCTTC.

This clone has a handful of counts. CDR3 coding DNA: TGTGCCAGCAGCCAAGATAGGCGGGGGGGCCCTGAGCAGTTCTTC. It yields the protein CASSQDRRGGPEQFF. This chain uses TRBV3-1 (or the pseudogene TRBV3-2) with TRBJ2-1, with 9 nucleotides matching TRBD2. The CDR3 is 15 residues long. Per germline, CDR1 LGHDT and CDR2 YNNKEL (reference sequence). J was trimmed by 9 bases and V by 0 bases; bases with no gene match: 6.